This TCR beta chain comes out of a study of T cell responses to AZD1222 COVID-19 vaccine. CDR1 LNHDA and CDR2 SQIVND come from the germline V gene (reference sequence). Trimming took off 4 bases at V and 5 bases at J, with 17 bases between the two ends. This CDR3 region has 15 residues. Profiling relied on immunoSEQ multiplex PCR, and the TCRdb table lists in-frame clones only, not all of them. The sample lists about 150,000 clones; 75% to 85% were seen once. This sequence was found in an adult who received the MenACWY meningococcal vaccine as a control. This sequence joins TRBV19 and TRBJ2-5; D may be TRBD1 (6 bases). This specimen consisted of peripheral blood, obtained 28 days after the second dose of the MenACWY control vaccine. CDR3 nucleotide sequence: TGTGCCAGTAGTAGGACAGCAAGTAGTGGCGAGACCCAGTACTTC. Protein product: CASSRTASSGETQYF.